What follows are 7 T cell receptor beta chains derived from one specimen sequenced in a study of cytomegalovirus exposure and HLA in healthy donors (dated by TCRdb to between 2016 and 2019). Library prep was done by the immunoSEQ multiplex PCR assay. A mixture of 60 forward primers for TCR Vbeta segments and 13 reverse primers for TCR Jbeta segments was used in the multiplex PCR. Imported from immuneACCESS, the table was reduced by TCRdb to in-frame sequences with V and J called. These copies leave out some clones; in studies compared against another copy, an unresolved V gene accounts for under half, and the cause of the remainder is not known. The sample table lists around 150,000 clones, 70% to 80% of them with a count of one. Roughly 6.8% of the sample is held by the ten biggest clonotypes. The sample consisted of PBMCs. The receptors originated from a man in his forties in good health and CMV-seropositive.

V gene TRBV29-1 combines with J gene TRBJ2-4, with 7 bases fitting TRBD1. The CDR3 length is 11 residues. V trimming: 7 bases; J trimming: 8 bases; junction bases outside the gene matches: 5. Germline CDR1 and CDR2: SQVTM and ANQGSEA. CDR3 DNA: TGCAGCGGAAACAGGGGAGACATTCAGTACTTC. As protein: CSGNRGDIQYF.

This chain links TRBV5-5 with TRBJ1-2, with TRBD1 matching 7 bases. Trimming removed 4 bases from V and 2 bases from J; junction bases left unmatched: 8. Germline V gene sequence: CDR1 SGHKS, CDR2 YYEKEE (reference sequence). The CDR3 length is 15 residues. The CDR3 loop is CASSLDRVLNYGYTF. The CDR3 DNA reads as TGTGCCAGCAGCCTAGACAGGGTCTTAAACTATGGCTACACCTTC. Supplemented by reference TRBV5-5 and TRBJ1-2, the full variable domain reads DAGVTQSPTHLIKTRGQQVTLRCSPISGHKSVSWYQQVLGQGPQFIFQYYEKEERGRGNFPDRFSARQFPNYSSELNVNALLLGDSALYLCASSLDRVLNYGYTFGSGTRLTVV.

The chain employs TRBV19 and TRBJ2-1; 8 bases are shared with TRBD1. The trim removed 6 bases at V and 2 bases at J, leaving 12 bases unmatched. The CDR3 runs 17 residues. The germline gives CDR1 LNHDA, CDR2 SQIVND (reference sequence). The CDR3 sequence is CASSRDRGSVPYNEQFF. DNA of the CDR3: TGTGCCAGTAGCCGAGACAGGGGATCGGTACCCTACAATGAGCAGTTCTTC.

This clone was counted between two and nine times. The V gene is TRBV5-1, the J gene TRBJ2-7; D ambiguous. The V end was cut by 0 bases, the J end by 6 bases, with 10 bases between. Germline CDR1 SGHRS, CDR2 YFSETQ. This CDR3 is built from 13 residues. The CDR3 loop is CASSLAGSIEQYF. The DNA of the CDR3 is TGCGCCAGCAGCTTGGCAGGTTCGATCGAGCAGTACTTC.

This chain links TRBV19 with TRBJ2-2; no definite D call. Germline lookup yields CDR1 LNHDA and CDR2 SQIVND (reference sequence). Trimming took 4 bases from V and 5 from J, leaving 5 bases between them. CDR3 length equals 12 residues. The CDR3 region is CASSSSTGELFF. DNA of the CDR3: TGTGCCAGTAGTAGCAGTACCGGGGAGCTGTTTTTT.

The chain uses TRBV9 and TRBJ2-2; 8 nucleotides line up with TRBD1. This CDR3 contains 15 residues. The germline gives CDR1 SGDLS, CDR2 YYNGEE. V was clipped by 2 bases and J by 3 bases; unmatched bases: 3. CDR3 bases: TGTGCCAGCAGCGTCCAACAGGGGGACACCGGGGAGCTGTTTTTT. Protein sequence: CASSVQQGDTGELFF.

The chain is built from TRBV5-4 and TRBJ2-3, with 13 bases lining up with TRBD2. V lost 3 bases and J lost 9; bases outside the gene matches: 16. The germline CDR1 and CDR2 sequences are SGHNT and YYREEE (reference sequence). The CDR3 has 18 amino acids. The chain's CDR3 is CASSSWTSGRFLTVTQYF. Written as DNA, the CDR3 is TGTGCCAGCAGCTCGTGGACTAGCGGGAGATTCCTCACCGTGACGCAGTATTTT.